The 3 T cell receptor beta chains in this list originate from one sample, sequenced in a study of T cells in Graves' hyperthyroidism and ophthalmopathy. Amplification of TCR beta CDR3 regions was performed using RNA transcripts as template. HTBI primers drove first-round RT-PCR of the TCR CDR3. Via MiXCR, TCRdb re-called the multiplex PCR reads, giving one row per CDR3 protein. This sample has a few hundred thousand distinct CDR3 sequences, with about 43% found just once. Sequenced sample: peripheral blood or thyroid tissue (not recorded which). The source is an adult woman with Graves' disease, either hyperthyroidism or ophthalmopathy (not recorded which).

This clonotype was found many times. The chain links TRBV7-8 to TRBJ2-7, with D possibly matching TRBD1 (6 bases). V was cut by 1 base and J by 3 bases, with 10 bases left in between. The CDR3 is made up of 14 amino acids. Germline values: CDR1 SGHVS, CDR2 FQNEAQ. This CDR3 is CASSLEGESYEQYF. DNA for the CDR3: TGTGCCAGCAGCTTAGAGGGGGAAAGCTACGAGCAGTACTTC.

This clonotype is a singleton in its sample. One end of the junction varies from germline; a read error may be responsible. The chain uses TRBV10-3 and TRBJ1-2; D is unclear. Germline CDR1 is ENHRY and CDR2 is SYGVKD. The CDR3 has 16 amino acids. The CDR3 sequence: CAISGDGSNPVNGYTF. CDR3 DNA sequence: TGTGCCATCAGTGGAGACGGGTCCAATCCTGTTAATGGCTACACCTTT.

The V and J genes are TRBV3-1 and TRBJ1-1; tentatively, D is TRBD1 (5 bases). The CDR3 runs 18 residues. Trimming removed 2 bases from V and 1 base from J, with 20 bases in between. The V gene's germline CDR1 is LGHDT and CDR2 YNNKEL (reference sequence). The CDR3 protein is CASSQNARWGMTNTEAFF. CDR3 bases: TGTGCCAGCAGCCAAAACGCAAGGTGGGGGATGACGAACACTGAAGCTTTCTTT.